This T cell receptor beta chain was identified in a study of CD8+CD57+ T cells in acquired aplastic anemia. The template used for profiling TCR beta VDJ and CDR3 was genomic DNA. From the reads, TCRdb called clonotypes with MiXCR, one entry per CDR3 protein. The sample consists of hundreds of thousands of distinct CDR3 sequences, around 33% of them appearing once. General observations from the study: Under 35 was the count of CD8+ CDR3 sequences that patients shared with controls.

This clonotype was seen more than once but under ten times. The antigen is not known. CD8+CD57+ cell expansion had been shown by flow cytometry in patients chosen for sequencing. When blood sampling took place, the patients had received no therapy. Germline V gives CDR1 SGHNT, CDR2 YYREEE (reference sequence). This CDR3 is built from 13 residues. Trimming shortened V by 1 base and J by 6 bases, and 7 bases separated the two germline ends. The sequenced sample consisted of sorted CD4+, CD8+, or CD8+CD57+ T cells (not recorded which) from PBMCs. The TCR comes from a human donor with aplastic anemia. The chain carries TRBV5-4 and TRBJ2-2; weak D call: TRBD2 (5 bases). The CDR3 sequence is CASSLYGAGELFF. The CDR3 DNA follows: TGTGCCAGCAGCTTGTACGGGGCCGGGGAGCTGTTTTTT.